This entry is about one T cell receptor beta chain. No antigen is known for it. The table came from immunoSEQ multiplex PCR; TCRdb's copy has only in-frame clones and leaves some out. The profile shows 150,000 or so clones, about 89% of them singletons. This entry belongs to a study of T cell responses to AZD1222 COVID-19 vaccine. Whole-study findings and limits: Nearly half of spike-specific TCRs reportedly target variant regions that are unmutated in the B.1.351 and B.1.1.7 variants.

Trimming left V 0 bases short and J 4 bases short, with 13 bases between. CDR1 SGHNT and CDR2 YYREEE come from the germline V gene (reference sequence). CDR3 length: 15 amino acids. The sequencing here drew on peripheral blood, taken on day 0 of AZD1222 vaccination. This chain connects TRBV5-4 to TRBJ1-1; the D is unclear. This TCR came from an adult in good health. The CDR3 DNA reads TGTGCCAGCAGCTTGGCCGGAGGGAGGGCCACTGAAGCTTTCTTT. As protein: CASSLAGGRATEAFF.